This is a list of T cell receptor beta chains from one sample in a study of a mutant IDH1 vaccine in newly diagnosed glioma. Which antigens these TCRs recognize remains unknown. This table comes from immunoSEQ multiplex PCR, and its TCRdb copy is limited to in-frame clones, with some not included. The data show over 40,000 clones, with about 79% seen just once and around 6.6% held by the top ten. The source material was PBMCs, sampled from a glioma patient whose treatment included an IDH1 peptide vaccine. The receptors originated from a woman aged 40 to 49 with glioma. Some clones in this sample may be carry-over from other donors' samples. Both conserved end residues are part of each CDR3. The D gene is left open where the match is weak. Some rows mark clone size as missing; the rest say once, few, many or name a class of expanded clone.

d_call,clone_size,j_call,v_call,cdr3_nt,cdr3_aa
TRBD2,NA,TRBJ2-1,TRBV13,TGTGCCAGCAGCTTAGGATATCGACTAGCGGGAGTCGGTAATGAGCAGTTCTTC,CASSLGYRLAGVGNEQFF
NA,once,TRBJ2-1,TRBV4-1,TGCGCCAGCAGCCAAAGGGGAGTAAATTACAATGAGCAGTTCTTC,CASSQRGVNYNEQFF
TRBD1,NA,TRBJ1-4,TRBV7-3,TGTGCCAGCAGCCCACAGGGGAACAATGAAAAACTGTTTTTT,CASSPQGNNEKLFF
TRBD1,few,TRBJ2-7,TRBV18,TGTGCCAGCTCACCCTTGCTGGGACAGGGTTTTTACGAGCAGTACTTC,CASSPLLGQGFYEQYF
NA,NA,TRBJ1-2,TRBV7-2,TGTGCCAGCATTGGGGAGGCAGGCGCTAACTATGGCTACACCTTC,CASIGEAGANYGYTF
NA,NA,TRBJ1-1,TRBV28,TGTGCCAGCCGACCGGGGGAGACTGAAGCTTTCTTT,CASRPGETEAFF
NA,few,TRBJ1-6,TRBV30,TGTGCCTGTCAGAGAGGGAATTCACCCCTCCACTTT,CACQRGNSPLHF
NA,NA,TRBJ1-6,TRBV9,TGTGCCAGCAGCCCGATTAATTCACCCCTCCACTTT,CASSPINSPLHF
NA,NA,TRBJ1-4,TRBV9,TGTGCCAGCACCCCCCGAGGGGCAACTAATGAAAAACTGTTTTTT,CASTPRGATNEKLFF
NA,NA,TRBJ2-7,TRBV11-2,TGTGCCAGCAGCTTATCGCCATCCTACGAGCAGTACTTC,CASSLSPSYEQYF
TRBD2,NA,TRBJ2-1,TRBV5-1,TGCGCCAGCAGCTCGGCGGGAGGGCGGTCCGATGAGCAGTTCTTC,CASSSAGGRSDEQFF
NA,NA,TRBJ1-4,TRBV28,TGTGCCAGCAGTTCGGGGGGGCGAAAGGAAAAACTGTTTTTT,CASSSGGRKEKLFF
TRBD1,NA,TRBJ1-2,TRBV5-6,TGTGCCAGCAGCTTGGAGCCGGGACAGGGACTCTTCTGGGGCTACACCTTC,CASSLEPGQGLFWGYTF
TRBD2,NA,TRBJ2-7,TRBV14,TGTGCCAGCAGCCAGAGCGGGACTAGAGACTACGAGCAGTACTTC,CASSQSGTRDYEQYF
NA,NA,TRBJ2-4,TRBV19,TGTGCCAGTAGCCCCAGGGAGAAAAACATTCAGTACTTC,CASSPREKNIQYF
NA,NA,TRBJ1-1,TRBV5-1,TGCGCCAGCAACCCGGGAGACTTCGGGAACACTGAAGCTTTCTTT,CASNPGDFGNTEAFF
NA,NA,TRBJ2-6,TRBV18,TGTGCCAGCTCCCCCGCGGGGTCTGGGGCCAACGTCCTGACTTTC,CASSPAGSGANVLTF
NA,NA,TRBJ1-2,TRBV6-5,TGTGCCAGCAGTTACTCGAGGCGGGGGAATGGCTACACCTTC,CASSYSRRGNGYTF
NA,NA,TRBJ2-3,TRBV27,TGTGCCAGCAGTCCCGATATGTTCACAGATACGCAGTATTTT,CASSPDMFTDTQYF
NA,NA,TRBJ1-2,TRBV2,TGTGCCAGCAGTGAACGTCCCCGAGCCGGGACGAGGGGGGCCAATGGCTACACCTTC,CASSERPRAGTRGANGYTF
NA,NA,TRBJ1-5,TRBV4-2,TGTGCCAGCAGCCAAGAACAGTATAGCAATCAGCCCCAGCATTTT,CASSQEQYSNQPQHF
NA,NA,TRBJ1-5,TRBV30,TGCGCCTGGAGTGGGGACATGGACAATCAGCCCCAGCACTTT,CAWSGDMDNQPQHF
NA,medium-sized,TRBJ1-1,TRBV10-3,TGTGCCATCCGTAGGGATCTGAACACTGAAGCTTTCTTT,CAIRRDLNTEAFF
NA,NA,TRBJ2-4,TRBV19,TGTGCCAGCTCTAAACGGGACGTCAAAAACATTCAGTACTTC,CASSKRDVKNIQYF
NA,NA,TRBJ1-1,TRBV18,TGTGCCAGCTCACCACTCTTTCCTGAAGCTTTCTTT,CASSPLFPEAFF
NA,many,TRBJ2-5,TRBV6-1,TGTGCCAGCAGCACAGGAGAATGGGGGGAGACCCAGTACTTC,CASSTGEWGETQYF
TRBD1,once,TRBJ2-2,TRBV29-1,TGCAGCGCTGACAGGGGGAACACCGGGGAGCTGTTTTTT,CSADRGNTGELFF
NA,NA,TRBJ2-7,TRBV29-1,TGCAGCGTTGATGGAGGGGGAGAGCAGTACTTC,CSVDGGGEQYF
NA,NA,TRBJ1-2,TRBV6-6,TGTGCCAGCAGTTACTCACCGAGCTCAGTGGATCGTGGCTACACCTTC,CASSYSPSSVDRGYTF
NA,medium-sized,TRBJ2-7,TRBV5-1,TGCGCCAGCACCCTGACAGGGCGGGGATCCTACGAGCAGTACTTC,CASTLTGRGSYEQYF
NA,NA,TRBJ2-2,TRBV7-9,TGTGCCAGCAGCTTAGCGGTCGGTACCGGGGAGCTGTTTTTT,CASSLAVGTGELFF
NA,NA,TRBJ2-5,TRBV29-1,TGCAGCGTTGCGGTAGGAGGGAACCAAGAGACCCAGTACTTC,CSVAVGGNQETQYF
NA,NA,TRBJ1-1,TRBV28,TGTGCCAGCAGTTTAATGGGGGGATCGAACACTGAAGCTTTCTTT,CASSLMGGSNTEAFF
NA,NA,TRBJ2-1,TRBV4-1,TGTGCCAGCAGCCAAGATCACGGCTTACCGAATGAGCAGTTCTTC,CASSQDHGLPNEQFF
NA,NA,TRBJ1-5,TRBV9,TGTGCCAGCAGCGCGTCGATCGGTCAGCCCCAGCATTTT,CASSASIGQPQHF
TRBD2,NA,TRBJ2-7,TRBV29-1,TGCAGTGCTGTAGCGGGAGCTTTCAAGCAGTACTTC,CSAVAGAFKQYF
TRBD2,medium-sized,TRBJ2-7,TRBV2,TGTGCCGGTTCGGGGGGGAACGACTACGAGCAGTACTTC,CAGSGGNDYEQYF
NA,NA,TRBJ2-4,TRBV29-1,TGCAGCGTTGGGAGCGGATTAAACATTCAGTACTTC,CSVGSGLNIQYF
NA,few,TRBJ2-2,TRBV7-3,TGTGCCAGCAGCTTTGCAACCGGGGAGCTGTTTTTT,CASSFATGELFF
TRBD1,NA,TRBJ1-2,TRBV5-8,TGTGCCAGCAGCGCCCCAGGGGGGCGAGCTAACTATGGCTACACCTTC,CASSAPGGRANYGYTF
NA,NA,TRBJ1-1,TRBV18,TGTGCCAGCTCCCCCTGGGGCACAGAAGCTTTCTTT,CASSPWGTEAFF
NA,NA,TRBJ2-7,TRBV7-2,TGTGCCAGCAGCTTCGACTTTTCGGACTACGAGCAGTACTTC,CASSFDFSDYEQYF
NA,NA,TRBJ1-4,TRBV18,TGTGCCAGCTCACCGTTCCGGGTTTCCGAGGGAAAACTGTTTTTT,CASSPFRVSEGKLFF
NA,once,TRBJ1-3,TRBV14,TGTGCCAGCAGCCAATTGATCGGGGGGAGCTCTGGAAACACCATATATTTT,CASSQLIGGSSGNTIYF
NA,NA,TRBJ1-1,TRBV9,TGTGCCAGCAGCGGCGGTGTCCGCACTGAAGCTTTCTTT,CASSGGVRTEAFF
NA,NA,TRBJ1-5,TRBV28,TGTGCCAGCAGTTTGGGGCAGGGATATCGTCAGCCCCAGCATTTT,CASSLGQGYRQPQHF
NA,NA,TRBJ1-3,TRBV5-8,TGTGCCAGCAGCCAAGGAGGGTGGGGGAGCTCTGGAAACACCATATATTTT,CASSQGGWGSSGNTIYF
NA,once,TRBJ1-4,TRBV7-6,TGTGCCAGCAGCTTAGTGGGGACCTGGGGAGAAAAACTGTTTTTT,CASSLVGTWGEKLFF
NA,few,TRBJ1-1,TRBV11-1,TGTGCCAGCAGCTTAGGGTACGGAGACTCTGAAGCTTTCTTT,CASSLGYGDSEAFF
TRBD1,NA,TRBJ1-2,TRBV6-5,TGTGCCAGCAGCCTAACAGGGGTGAGGAGCTACACCTTC,CASSLTGVRSYTF